This section outlines one T cell receptor (beta chain) sequence together with its context. The antigen remains unidentified. The record originates from a study of cytomegalovirus exposure and HLA in healthy donors. Germline CDR1 and CDR2: SEHNR and FQNEAQ (reference sequence). With 1 base clipped from V and 2 bases from J, the junction kept 4 bases outside the gene matches. The CDR3 contains 16 residues. The study, taken as a whole, reports: Cytomegalovirus-associated status was assigned to some 160 TCR beta chains. Three chains tied to CMV proved CMV antigen-specific in vitro.

Amplification used 60 Vbeta primers and 13 Jbeta primers. Using immunoSEQ multiplex PCR, the repertoire was profiled, and TCRdb retains in-frame clones only, with some absent. The profile shows approximately 200,000 clones, approximately 78% of them singletons. This sequence was found in a woman aged 50 to 60 in good health and CMV-seropositive. Source material: PBMCs. The chain is built from TRBV7-9 and TRBJ1-2, with 10 positions matching TRBD1. The CDR3 loop is CASSLGGDRGNYGYTF. The CDR3, as DNA: TGTGCCAGCAGCTTAGGGGGGGACAGGGGAAACTATGGCTACACCTTC. The complete variable domain, with remaining parts taken from reference TRBV7-9 and TRBJ1-2, reads DTGVSQNPRHKITKRGQNVTFRCDPISEHNRLYWYRQTLGQGPEFLTYFQNEAQLEKSRLLSDRFSAERPKGSFSTLEIQRTEQGDSAMYLCASSLGGDRGNYGYTFGSGTRLTVV.